The 5 T cell receptor beta chains given below trace back to one sample, sequenced in a study of T cells expressing NK-cell markers. For each CDR3 protein, TCRdb gives one entry from its re-call of the 5' RACE reads, without DNA. The sample has 500,000 or so distinct CDR3 sequences, and its top ten clones hold 3% to 4.5%. Source material: blood T cells: a sorted CD56 or NKG2C T cell subset, CD4+ or CD8+ T cells, or bulk PBMC T cells (not recorded which). Receptors originate from a man younger than 35 in good health.

V usage is TRBV29-1 and J usage is TRBJ2-3. This CDR3 is 13 amino acids long. From germline, CDR1 is SQVTM and CDR2 ANQGSEA. The CDR3 here is CSVSRGSTDTQYF.

The gene calls are TRBV19 and TRBJ2-1; as DNA is missing, the TRBD1 call by TCRdb cannot be tested. Germline lookup yields CDR1 LNHDA and CDR2 SQIVND (reference sequence). The CDR3 is 13 residues long. CDR3 sequence reads: CASQVDRGNEQFF.

The V and J genes are TRBV7-9 and TRBJ2-4; TCRdb proposes TRBD2, but this gene call is untestable without DNA. Per germline, CDR1 SEHNR and CDR2 FQNEAQ (reference sequence). The CDR3 runs to 16 residues. The chain's CDR3 is CASSSRHGWEGNIQYF.

This sequence joins TRBV4-1 and TRBJ2-1; checking the TCRdb D call of TRBD2 is not possible without DNA. Per germline, CDR1 MGHRA and CDR2 YSYEKL. The CDR3 covers 17 residues. The CDR3 is CASSQSGTSGVNNEQFF.

This rearrangement joins TRBV5-1 to TRBJ1-4; absent DNA, TCRdb's TRBD1 call cannot be checked. Looked up from germline, CDR1 is SGHRS and CDR2 is YFSETQ. The CDR3 runs 15 residues. CDR3 protein: CASSTGDIANEKLFF.